Described below is a single T cell receptor (beta chain) sequence and its context. Everyone who took part was about 18 to 90 years old, and they came from 20 to 25 US areas. Which cohort a participant joined came from the clinical history participants gave. The CDR3 length is 13 residues. Between the trimmed V and J ends, which lost 3 bases and 3 bases, there was a span of 6 bases. Looked up from germline, CDR1 is LNHDA and CDR2 is SQIVND (reference sequence). These data belong to a study of blood T cell repertoires in COVID-19. The overall study: Spain, Italy and the United States supplied samples that represented acute and convalescent COVID-19. PBMCs, B-cell-depleted T cells, or T cells were the source of the cDNA or gDNA that made up the material.

Clones were read by immunoSEQ multiplex PCR, and TCRdb kept only the in-frame ones, dropping some. The sample consists of hundreds of thousands of clones, around 85% of them appearing once. The sequencing input was PBMCs or T cells enriched from blood (not recorded which). This sequence originates from a woman in her 50s with acute COVID-19. The chain is built from TRBV19 and TRBJ2-1, with unresolved D. CDR3 DNA: TGTGCCAGTAGTATCTCTAACTACAATGAGCAGTTCTTC. Amino acid sequence: CASSISNYNEQFF.